This TCR beta chain was captured in a study of CD8 T cells in ankylosing spondylitis. The V gene's germline CDR1 is SGHAT and CDR2 FQNNGV. V was pared by 1 base and J by 0 bases, with 9 bases between. The CDR3 length is 16 residues. This clonotype was found a few times. The antigen remains unidentified. Libraries for TCR beta were made by quantitative 5'-RACE with molecular barcodes. In TCRdb, the 5' RACE reads were re-called with MiXCR into one record per CDR3 protein. The sample has about 88,000 distinct CDR3 sequences; around 26% are singletons. Overall study results and limits: Past research had described some motif variants in reactive arthritis synovial fluid and blood. Seemingly distinctive of ankylosing spondylitis blood was a TCR beta motif formed by eight highly homologous variants.

The chain uses TRBV11-2 and TRBJ2-2; no clear D. Sequenced: blood, either unsorted or a sorted T cell fraction (not recorded which). The receptor comes from a male donor with ankylosing spondylitis or in good health (not recorded which). The CDR3 coding sequence is TGTGCCAGCAGCTTAGGGGGTTTGGCGAACACCGGGGAGCTGTTTTTT. Encoded protein: CASSLGGLANTGELFF.